A selection of T cell receptor beta chains follows, all from one sample in a study of PD-L1 blockade in urothelial cancer. This table comes from immunoSEQ multiplex PCR, and its TCRdb copy is limited to in-frame clones, with some not included. The repertoire holds 29,000 or so clones, with over 60% as singletons. The specimen was PBMCs, collected around atezolizumab (anti-PD-L1) treatment. All receptors come from a man aged 70-80 years with urothelial cancer. Each CDR3 is given with its conserved first and last residue. D genes are given only for firm matches. For some rows the clone size is stated as once, few or many, or as a class when expanded; others skip it.

clone size,V gene,CDR3 length,D gene,J gene,CDR3 protein,CDR3 DNA
.,TRBV18,17,TRBD2,TRBJ2-3,CASSRRVTSGRTDTQYF,TGTGCCAGCTCACGACGCGTTACTAGCGGGAGGACAGATACGCAGTATTTT
.,TRBV5-1,16,TRBD1,TRBJ2-3,CASSNQPGQSTDTQYF,TGCGCCAGCAGCAACCAACCGGGACAGAGCACAGATACGCAGTATTTT
.,TRBV9,16,.,TRBJ1-3,CASSPRGVRTGNTIYF,TGTGCCAGCAGCCCTCGGGGGGTGCGGACTGGAAACACCATATATTTT
once,TRBV11-2,15,.,TRBJ1-4,CASSLRGSTNEKLFF,TGTGCCAGCAGCTTAAGGGGATCAACTAATGAAAAACTGTTTTTT
.,TRBV4-1,17,TRBD1,TRBJ2-7,CASSQQLGTGLSYEQYF,TGCGCCAGCAGCCAGCAACTTGGGACAGGGCTATCCTACGAGCAGTACTTC
.,TRBV7-9,12,.,TRBJ2-7,CASSRTVHEQYF,TGTGCCAGCAGCCGGACAGTCCACGAGCAGTACTTC
.,TRBV5-5,15,.,TRBJ2-7,CASSLQAALIHEQYF,TGTGCCAGCAGCTTGCAAGCGGCCCTCATCCACGAGCAGTACTTC
.,TRBV9,18,TRBD2,TRBJ2-3,CASSEPHPLAGVADTQYF,TGTGCCAGCAGCGAGCCCCATCCCCTAGCGGGGGTTGCAGATACGCAGTATTTT
.,TRBV5-4,14,.,TRBJ1-1,CASSPGRVAAEAFF,TGTGCCAGCAGCCCGGGCAGGGTGGCAGCTGAAGCTTTCTTT
.,TRBV11-2,14,TRBD2,TRBJ2-3,CASSLAGGADTQYF,TGTGCCAGCAGCTTAGCGGGGGGGGCAGATACGCAGTATTTT
.,TRBV7-6,16,TRBD2,TRBJ2-3,CASSLRTSGSTDTQYF,TGTGCCAGCAGCTTAAGGACTAGCGGGAGTACAGATACGCAGTATTTT
.,TRBV5-5,16,TRBD2,TRBJ2-2,CASSLAGGRKSGELFF,TGTGCCAGCAGCCTAGCGGGGGGGAGGAAGTCCGGGGAGCTGTTTTTT
.,TRBV7-9,14,.,TRBJ1-5,CASSLAPAGQPQHF,TGTGCCAGCAGCTTAGCGCCCGCGGGGCAGCCCCAGCATTTT
.,TRBV4-3,15,TRBD1,TRBJ2-7,CASSRGTGSSYEQYF,TGCGCCAGCAGCCGAGGGACAGGGAGCTCCTACGAGCAGTACTTC
.,TRBV7-9,12,.,TRBJ2-7,CASSIQGYEQYF,TGTGCCAGCAGCATTCAGGGTTACGAGCAGTACTTC
.,TRBV11-3,20,TRBD2,TRBJ2-1,CASSLDYGVSGRAGYNEQFF,TGTGCCAGCAGCTTAGATTATGGTGTTAGCGGGAGGGCCGGGTACAATGAGCAGTTCTTC
.,TRBV28,12,TRBD1,TRBJ2-5,CASSLDRETQYF,TGTGCCAGCAGTTTGGACAGGGAGACCCAGTACTTC
.,TRBV7-2,13,.,TRBJ2-5,CASSRGQQETQYF,TGTGCCAGCAGCCGAGGACAGCAAGAGACCCAGTACTTC